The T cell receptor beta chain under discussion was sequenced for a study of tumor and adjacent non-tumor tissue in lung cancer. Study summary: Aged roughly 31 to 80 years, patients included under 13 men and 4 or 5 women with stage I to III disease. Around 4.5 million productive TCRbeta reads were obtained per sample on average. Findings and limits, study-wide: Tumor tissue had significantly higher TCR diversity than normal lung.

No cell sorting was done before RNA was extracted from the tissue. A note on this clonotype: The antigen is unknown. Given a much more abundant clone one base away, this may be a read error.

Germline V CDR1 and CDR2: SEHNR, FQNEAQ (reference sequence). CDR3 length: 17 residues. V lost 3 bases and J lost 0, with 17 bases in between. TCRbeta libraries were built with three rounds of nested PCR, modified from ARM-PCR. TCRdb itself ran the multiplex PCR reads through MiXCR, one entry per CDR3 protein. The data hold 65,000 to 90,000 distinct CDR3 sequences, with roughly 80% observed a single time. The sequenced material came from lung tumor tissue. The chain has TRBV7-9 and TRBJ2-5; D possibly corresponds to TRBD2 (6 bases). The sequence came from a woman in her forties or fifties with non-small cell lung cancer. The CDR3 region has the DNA TGTGCCAGCAGCTTCGTCGGAGTAGCGGAGGACCAAGAGACCCAGTACTTC. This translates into CASSFVGVAEDQETQYF.